The 4 T cell receptor beta chains given below trace back to one sample, sequenced in a study of post-analysis software for immune sequencing data. The study's findings and limits: When patients were compared with controls, a handful of TRBV segments were more frequent, TRBV5-6, TRBV5-1 and TRBV20-1 among them.

No antigens are known for them. Unique molecular identifiers were built into the TCR beta cDNA libraries. TCRdb re-called the PCR reads through MiXCR, storing one row per CDR3 protein. This table holds hundreds of thousands of distinct CDR3 sequences, approximately 50% found once. Sequenced input: blood. The receptors originated from a girl aged 10 to 17 with multiple sclerosis.

The rearrangement uses TRBV7-2 and TRBJ1-2, with D hard to call. Germline CDR1 and CDR2: SGHTA and FQGNSA. V lost 4 bases and J lost 10, with 19 bases in between. The CDR3 has 14 residues. The CDR3 region is CASSWVLRIYPYTF. In DNA form, the CDR3 reads TGTGCCAGCAGCTGGGTCCTGCGGATATATCCCTACACCTTC.

The gene calls are TRBV6-5 and TRBJ2-1; 8 positions agree with TRBD2. The CDR3 extends over 15 amino acids. Unmatched junction bases numbered 13, after V lost 5 bases and J lost 10 bases. CDR1 and CDR2 (germline): MNHEY, SVGAGI. CDR3 bases: TGTGCCAGCAGTCGCGGGCGGGGGGTCATCATAGAGCAGTTCTTC. Protein: CASSRGRGVIIEQFF.

The chain combines TRBV7-9 with TRBJ2-1, with D possibly matching TRBD2 (5 bases). The CDR3 runs to 13 residues. Germline lookup yields CDR1 SEHNR and CDR2 FQNEAQ (reference sequence). The V gene lost 3 bases and the J gene lost 9 bases, with 12 bases spanning the gap. The CDR3 is CASSFAPGIEQFF. CDR3 nucleotide sequence: TGTGCCAGCAGCTTCGCACCGGGGATTGAGCAGTTCTTC. Filled out from reference TRBV7-9 and TRBJ2-1, the complete variable domain reads DTGVSQNPRHKITKRGQNVTFRCDPISEHNRLYWYRQTLGQGPEFLTYFQNEAQLEKSRLLSDRFSAERPKGSFSTLEIQRTEQGDSAMYLCASSFAPGIEQFFGPGTRLTVL.

The chain uses TRBV5-1 and TRBJ2-3; D remains ambiguous. Trimming removed 0 bases at V and 5 bases at J, with 4 bases between. The CDR3 totals 12 residues. The germline CDR1 and CDR2 sequences are SGHRS and YFSETQ. The CDR3 sequence is CASSLVQDTQYF. The CDR3 DNA sequence: TGCGCCAGCAGCTTGGTCCAAGATACGCAGTATTTT.